The clone carrying this TCR beta chain appeared many times. What it binds is not known. The record originates from a study of early T cells in non-severe SARS-CoV-2 infection. Study overall: Sequencing used unsorted whole-blood bulk RNA, so chains lack pairing.

Study conclusions and caveats: Anti-spike CD8 responses were favored by VDJdb matching, which missed private and CD4 specificities.

The CDR3 runs to 17 residues. V dropped 1 base and J dropped 2 bases, with 15 bases sitting between them. CDR1 is SGHTA, CDR2 FQGNSA, per germline. Individual cDNA molecules received unique molecular identifiers during library preparation. One entry per CDR3 protein results from TCRdb running MiXCR on the 5' RACE reads. Altogether some 24,000 distinct CDR3 sequences are present, about 4.4% being singletons, with the ten largest covering 15% to 18%. Material for sequencing was whole blood. This chain links TRBV7-2 with TRBJ1-5; possibly TRBD1 for D (6 bases). This receptor was identified in an adult who was a healthcare worker with PCR-confirmed SARS-CoV-2 infection or an uninfected control (not recorded which). The CDR3 protein is CASSLGTELLGNQPQHF. As DNA, the CDR3 is TGTGCCAGCAGCTTAGGGACAGAGCTTTTAGGCAATCAGCCCCAGCATTTT.